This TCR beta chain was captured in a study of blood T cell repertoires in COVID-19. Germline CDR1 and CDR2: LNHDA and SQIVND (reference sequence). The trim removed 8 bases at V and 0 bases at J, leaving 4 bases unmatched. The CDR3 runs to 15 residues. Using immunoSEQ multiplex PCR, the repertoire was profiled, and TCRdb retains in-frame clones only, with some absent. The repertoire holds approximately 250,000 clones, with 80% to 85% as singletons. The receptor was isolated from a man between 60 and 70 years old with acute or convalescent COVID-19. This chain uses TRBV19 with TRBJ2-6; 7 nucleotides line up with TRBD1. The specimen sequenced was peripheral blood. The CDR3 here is CASWDRRSGANVLTF. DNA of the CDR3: TGTGCCAGTTGGGACAGACGCTCTGGGGCCAACGTCCTGACTTTC.